These 25 T cell receptor beta chains originate from one sample sequenced in a study of tumor-infiltrating lymphocytes in primary liver carcinoma. The approximately 20-31 mg bulk tissue piece was not sorted before simultaneous RNA and DNA extraction. Researchers generated TCR beta cDNA from 500 ng of total RNA, relying on a constant-region primer. Slightly modified ARM-PCR, run as three nested multiplex PCR rounds, produced the TCR beta libraries. In the first two PCR rounds, TRBV1-TRBV30 forward primers were paired with a C-beta reverse primer, and each round lasted approximately 10 cycles. Via MiXCR, TCRdb re-called the multiplex PCR reads, giving one row per CDR3 protein. This table has 25,000 to 35,000 distinct CDR3 sequences, 70% to 80% appearing once. The sequenced sample was liver tumor tissue from sampling region 5. Subset noted: tumor region T5, tumor centre. These receptors came from a man aged 40-49 years with primary liver carcinoma and hepatitis B virus infection.

In regard to this clonotype: The junction differs from germline at one of its ends, possibly a read error. The CDR3 sequence is CVSSLDTDLQEIQYF. In nucleotides, the CDR3 is TGTGTCAGCAGCTTGGACACGGACCTCCAAGAGATCCAGTACTTC. The chain joins TRBV5-6 to TRBJ2-5; a weak D match, TRBD1 (5 bases). Germline values: CDR1 SGHDT, CDR2 YYEEEE. The CDR3 covers 15 residues.

This chain joins TRBV5-1 and TRBJ2-5; maybe TRBD1 (5 bases). In germline, CDR1 is SGHRS, CDR2 YFSETQ. The CDR3 has 16 amino acids. The V gene lost 9 bases and the J gene lost 6 bases, with 27 bases spanning the gap. CDR3 in amino acids: CATAHSTGQISKTQYF. The CDR3 DNA follows: TGCGCCACCGCCCATTCTACTGGACAAATCTCGAAGACCCAGTACTTC.

In regard to this clonotype: No conserved phenylalanine or tryptophan is present at the end of the CDR3, so a read error is the likely explanation. The gene calls are TRBV4-2 and TRBJ2-3; tentatively, D is TRBD2 (5 bases). From germline, CDR1 is LGHNA and CDR2 YNFKEQ. The length of the CDR3 is 18 residues. In nucleotides, the CDR3 is TGTGCCAGCGGCCAAGTGGCGCTTCTGGTGGGAGCGACAGATACGCAGTATTTA. This encodes CASGQVALLVGATDTQYL.

In this sample, this clonotype turned up once. The junction does not match germline at one end; this may be a read error. The chain combines TRBV4-1 with TRBJ2-3; D may be TRBD2 (5 bases). In germline, CDR1 is MGHRA, CDR2 YSYEKL. This CDR3 is built from 14 residues. The DNA of the CDR3 is TGCGCCAGAAGCCAGGCCGGGAATGTAGATGCGCAGTATTTT. Its translation is CARSQAGNVDAQYF.

This clonotype appeared once. The chain employs TRBV28 and TRBJ2-4, with 7 bases that match TRBD2. With V trimmed by 2 bases and J by 3 bases, 16 bases remained unmatched. Per the germline V gene, CDR1 is MDHEN and CDR2 is SYDVKM. CDR3 length equals 19 residues. The chain's CDR3 is CASSLVKVGGALVKNIQYF. In DNA, the CDR3 is TGTGCCAGCAGTTTAGTGAAGGTGGGAGGGGCCCTGGTCAAAAACATTCAGTACTTC.

This sequence joins TRBV12-3 or TRBV12-4 and TRBJ1-2; 7 bases agree with TRBD1. This CDR3 spans 15 amino acids. The trim removed 5 bases at V and 2 bases at J, leaving 8 bases unmatched. The CDR3 loop is CASSLGQVTNYGYTF. The DNA of the CDR3 is TGTGCCAGCAGTCTCGGACAGGTGACAAACTATGGCTACACCTTC.

This clonotype was seen a single time. At one boundary the junction diverges from the germline segment, which might be a read error. This sequence joins TRBV6-6 and TRBJ1-2; perhaps TRBD1 as D (6 bases). CDR3 size: 15 residues. Germline V lookup: CDR1 MNHNY, CDR2 SVGAGI (reference sequence). The DNA for the CDR3 is TGTGCCAGCAGTGATACAGGGCTAGTAGTCTATGGCTATACCTTC. Translation: CASSDTGLVVYGYTF.

This clonotype was found once. One end of the junction is discordant with germline, which a read error may explain. The chain's CDR3 is CSVVFSGIQNTQYF. CDR3 nucleotides: TGCAGCGTTGTTTTCTCTGGGATCCAAAACACTCAGTACTTC. J is TRBJ2-4 and V is TRBV29-1; D not resolved. The germline V gene encodes CDR1 SQVTM and CDR2 ANQGSEA. CDR3 length: 14 residues.

A remark on this clonotype: The CDR3 ends on some other residue instead of the conserved phenylalanine or tryptophan, so this is likely a read error. J is TRBJ2-1 and V is TRBV11-2; TRBD2 aligns across 9 bases. CDR3 length equals 16 residues. Per germline, CDR1 SGHAT and CDR2 FQNNGV. The CDR3 bases are TGTGGCAGCAACTTAGAGCTCCTAGCGGGAATGAAAGAGCAGTTCTTA. Translating it yields CGSNLELLAGMKEQFL.

This clonotype has a count of ten or more. V usage is TRBV28 and J usage is TRBJ1-2; D is uncertain. CDR3 size: 12 residues. Germline loops: CDR1 MDHEN, CDR2 SYDVKM. The germline V and J ends were trimmed by 6 bases and 8 bases, with 13 bases remaining between them. This CDR3 is CASSYYSGGYTF. In nucleotides, the CDR3 is TGTGCCAGCAGCTACTACAGCGGGGGCTACACCTTC.

This chain joins TRBV4-2 and TRBJ2-3; 10 bases are shared with TRBD2. Germline V CDR1 and CDR2: LGHNA, YNFKEQ. This CDR3 contains 18 residues. The CDR3 loop reads CVRSRVALLAGATDTQYF. Written as DNA, the CDR3 is TGTGTCAGGAGCCGAGTGGCGCTTCTAGCGGGAGCGACAGATACGCAGTATTTT.

Regarding this clonotype: Since a much larger clone is just one base distant, this may be a read error. V is TRBV25-1 and J is TRBJ2-7; unclear D gene. Per the germline V gene, CDR1 is MGHDK and CDR2 is SYGVNS. V was trimmed by 10 bases and J by 3 bases, leaving 13 bases between them. The CDR3 extends over 12 amino acids. The CDR3 DNA reads TGTGCCATCACCCCGGACGGCTACGAGCAGTACTTC. This encodes CAITPDGYEQYF.

Details on this clonotype: The CDR3 end shows no conserved phenylalanine or tryptophan, and so a read error is likely. The chain joins TRBV11-2 to TRBJ2-1, with D possibly called TRBD1 or TRBD2 (6 bases each). The germline V gene encodes CDR1 SGHAT and CDR2 FQNNGV. This CDR3 is built from 17 residues. The CDR3 is CAGSLTVRGGTYNEQFL. For the CDR3, the DNA is TGTGCCGGCAGTTTAACGGTCAGGGGAGGTACCTACAATGAGCAGTTCCTC.

Regarding this clonotype: This may arise from a read error, as a much more abundant clone is one base away. A read error is likely, as this CDR3 ends without the conserved phenylalanine or tryptophan. This chain connects TRBV11-2 to TRBJ2-2; maybe TRBD2 (6 bases). The CDR3 totals 14 residues. V lost 9 bases to trimming and J lost 6 bases, with 17 bases between them. Per germline, CDR1 SGHAT and CDR2 FQNNGV. The CDR3 nucleotides are TGTGCCAGTGGCCCGGACTATTGGGCCGGGGAGCTGTTTCTT. Translation gives CASGPDYWAGELFL.

For this clonotype: One end of the junction does not line up with germline, which may come from a read error. The chain is built from TRBV29-1 and TRBJ2-5; 9 positions match TRBD1. CDR3 size: 13 residues. CDR1 SQVTM and CDR2 ANQGSEA come from the germline V gene. CDR3 bases: TGCAGTGTTCCAGGACAGGGGCAAGAGACCCAGCACTTC. This codes for CSVPGQGQETQHF.

Worth noting for this clonotype: A junction boundary mismatches the germline segment, possibly from a read error. The chain has TRBV6-6 and TRBJ2-2, with a possible D match to TRBD2 (5 bases). The CDR3 covers 13 residues. CDR1 is MNHNY, CDR2 SVGAGI, per germline (reference sequence). The CDR3 DNA follows: TGTGCCAGCAATGCAACGAACACCGGGGAGCCGTTTTTT. It specifies CASNATNTGEPFF.

This clonotype was recorded many times. The junction differs from germline at one of its ends, possibly a read error. V and J are TRBV28 and TRBJ2-7; 8 nucleotides align to TRBD2. The CDR3 has 14 amino acids. Germline CDR1 is MDHEN and CDR2 is SYDVKM. The CDR3: CASSFLAGNYKQYF. Here the CDR3 DNA reads TGTGCCAGCAGTTTTCTAGCGGGCAACTACAAGCAGTACTTC. Full variable domain (missing parts from reference TRBV28 and TRBJ2-7): DVKVTQSSRYLVKRTGEKVFLECVQDMDHENMFWYRQDPGLGLRLIYFSYDVKMKEKGDIPEGYSVSREKKERFSLILESASTNQTSMYLCASSFLAGNYKQYFGPGTRLTVT.

Of note for this clonotype: A read error may produce the germline difference seen at one junction end. This chain links TRBV4-3 with TRBJ2-1; D may match TRBD1 or TRBD2 (5 bases each). The CDR3 runs to 14 residues. Germline CDR1 is LGHNA and CDR2 is YSLEER. CDR3 nucleotide sequence: TGCGCCAGCGGCCATGTGCCGGGACCCCATGAGCAGTTCTTC. It codes for CASGHVPGPHEQFF.

This clonotype was observed once. One end of the junction is discordant with germline, which a read error may explain. The J gene is TRBJ1-5, the V gene TRBV5-5, with 7 bases lining up with TRBD1. Germline assignment: CDR1 SGHKS and CDR2 YYEKEE (reference sequence). This CDR3 is 15 amino acids long. DNA for the CDR3: TGTGCGAGCAACCTAAATGGACAGGTTCAACAGCCCCAGCATTTT. Its protein product is CASNLNGQVQQPQHF.

Comments on this clonotype: A read error is likely, as this CDR3 ends without the conserved phenylalanine or tryptophan. J is TRBJ2-1 and V is TRBV29-1; D gene unclear. The CDR3 is made up of 16 amino acids. Trimming took off 7 bases at V and 10 bases at J, with 29 bases between the two ends. CDR1 is SQVTM, CDR2 ANQGSEA, per germline. The CDR3 here is CSAATLRPWSRQEQFL. The CDR3 bases are TGCAGCGCCGCCACACTTCGGCCCTGGTCCCGTCAAGAGCAGTTCCTC.

Details on this clonotype: The CDR3 carries no conserved terminal phenylalanine or tryptophan, so it likely arises from a read error. This chain joins TRBV20-1 and TRBJ2-6, with D perhaps matching TRBD1 (6 bases). V was pared by 4 bases and J by 2 bases, with 12 bases between. The CDR3 consists of 15 residues. Germline values: CDR1 DFQATT, CDR2 SNEGSKA (reference sequence). CDR3 amino acids: CSAKNRETGANVLTS. The CDR3 nucleotides are TGCAGTGCTAAAAACAGGGAAACTGGGGCCAACGTCCTGACTTCC.

This clonotype has at least ten counts. The chain couples TRBV6-2 or TRBV6-3 to TRBJ2-7; 10 bases are shared with TRBD1. Germline CDR1 reads MNHEY; CDR2 reads SVGEGT. The CDR3 has 14 amino acids. Trimming cost V 5 bases and J 7 bases; bases outside gene matches: 8. In nucleotides, the CDR3 is TGTGCCAGCAGTCTGACAGGGGGCCCCTGGGAGCAGTACTTC. Translation gives CASSLTGGPWEQYF.

The sample holds one count of this clonotype. This clone may be a read error of a much larger clone one base away. This sequence joins TRBV7-9 and TRBJ1-5, with 8 bases lining up with TRBD1. After removal of 4 bases from V and 4 bases from J, the junction contained 6 bases not matched to a gene. The CDR3 loop spans 15 amino acids. Per the germline V gene, CDR1 is SEHNR and CDR2 is FQNEAQ (reference sequence). The CDR3 DNA reads as TGTGCCAGCAGCTCAATGACAGGGGTGAATCAGCCCCAGCATTTT. Encoded protein: CASSSMTGVNQPQHF.

V gene TRBV7-8 combines with J gene TRBJ2-2; tentative D call: TRBD2 (5 bases). The V gene's germline CDR1 is SGHVS and CDR2 FQNEAQ. The V and J ends lost 1 base and 7 bases respectively, with 10 bases between them. The length of the CDR3 is 14 residues. CDR3 in amino acids: CASSLVPRDGELFF. The DNA for the CDR3 is TGTGCCAGCAGCTTAGTTCCACGGGACGGGGAGCTGTTTTTT. Drawing the rest from reference TRBV7-8 and TRBJ2-2, the complete variable domain is GAGVSQSPRYKVAKRGQDVALRCDPISGHVSLFWYQQALGQGPEFLTYFQNEAQLDKSGLPSDRFFAERPEGSVSTLKIQRTQQEDSAVYLCASSLVPRDGELFFGEGSRLTVL.

This chain connects TRBV10-3 to TRBJ2-7; 16 nucleotides line up with TRBD2. The CDR3 covers 18 residues. CDR1 and CDR2 from the germline V gene are ENHRY and SYGVKD. The V gene end was trimmed by 7 bases and the J gene end by 3 bases; junction bases not matched to a gene: 12. DNA for the CDR3: TGTGCCATCACCAAACGATCGGGACTAGCGGGAGGGTTCTACGAGCAGTACTTC. Encoded protein: CAITKRSGLAGGFYEQYF.